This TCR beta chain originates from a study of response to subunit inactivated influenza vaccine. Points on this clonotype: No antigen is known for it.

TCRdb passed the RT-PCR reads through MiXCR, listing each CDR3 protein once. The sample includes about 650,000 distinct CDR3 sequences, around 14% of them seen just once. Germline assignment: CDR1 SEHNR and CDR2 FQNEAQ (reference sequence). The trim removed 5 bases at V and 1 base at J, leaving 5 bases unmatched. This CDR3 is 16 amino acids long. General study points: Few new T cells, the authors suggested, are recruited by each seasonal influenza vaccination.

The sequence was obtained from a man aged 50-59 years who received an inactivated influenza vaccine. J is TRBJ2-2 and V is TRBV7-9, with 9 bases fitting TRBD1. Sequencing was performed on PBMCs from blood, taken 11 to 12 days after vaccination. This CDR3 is CASSPGQGWNTGELFF. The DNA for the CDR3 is TGTGCCAGCAGCCCCGGACAGGGGTGGAACACCGGGGAGCTGTTTTTT.